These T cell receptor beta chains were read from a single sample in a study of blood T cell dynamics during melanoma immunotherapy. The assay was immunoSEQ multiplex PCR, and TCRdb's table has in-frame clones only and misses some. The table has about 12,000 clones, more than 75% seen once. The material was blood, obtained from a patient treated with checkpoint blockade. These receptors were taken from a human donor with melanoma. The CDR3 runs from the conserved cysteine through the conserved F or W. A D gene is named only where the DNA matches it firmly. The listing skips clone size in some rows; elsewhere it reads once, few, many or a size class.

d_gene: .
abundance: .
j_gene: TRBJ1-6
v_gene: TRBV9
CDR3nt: TGTGCCAGCAGCCTCAGGGGAGGGGGACTTAATTCACCCCTCCACTTT
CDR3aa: CASSLRGGGLNSPLHF

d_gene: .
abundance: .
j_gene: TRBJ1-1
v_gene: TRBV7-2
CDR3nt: TGTGCCAGCAGCTTAGTGTATTTTCTTGGGGCTTTCTTT
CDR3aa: CASSLVYFLGAFF

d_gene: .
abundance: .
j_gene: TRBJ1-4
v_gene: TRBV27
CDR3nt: TGTGCCAGCACTCAAACAGGGATTCCAAATGAAAAACTGTTTTTT
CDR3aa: CASTQTGIPNEKLFF

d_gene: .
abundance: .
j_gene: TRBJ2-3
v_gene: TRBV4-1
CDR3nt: TGCGCCAGCAGCCAAGATTTACCGACAGGCTCATGGGATACGCAGTATTTT
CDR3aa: CASSQDLPTGSWDTQYF

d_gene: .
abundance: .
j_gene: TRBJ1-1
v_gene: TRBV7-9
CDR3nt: TGTGCCAGCAGCTTAGTTATTACTGAAGCTTTCTTT
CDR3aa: CASSLVITEAFF

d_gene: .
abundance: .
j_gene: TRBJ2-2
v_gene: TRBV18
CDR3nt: TGTGCCAGCTCACCCCGAAGTGCGAACACCGGGGAGCTGTTTTTT
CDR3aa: CASSPRSANTGELFF

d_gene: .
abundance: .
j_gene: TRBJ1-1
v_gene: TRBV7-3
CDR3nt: TGTGCCAGCAGCTTATTCGGAGGGGGCACTGAAGCTTTCTTT
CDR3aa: CASSLFGGGTEAFF

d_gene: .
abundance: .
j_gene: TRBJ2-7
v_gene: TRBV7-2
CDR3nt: TGTGCCAGCAGCCCTCTAGTCTACGGGCAGTACTTC
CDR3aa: CASSPLVYGQYF

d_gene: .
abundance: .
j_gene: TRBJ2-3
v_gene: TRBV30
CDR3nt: TGTGCCTGGGCCCGGACTTTGGGGGCAGATACGCAGTATTTT
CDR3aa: CAWARTLGADTQYF

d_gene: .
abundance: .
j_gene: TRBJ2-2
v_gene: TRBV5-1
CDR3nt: TGCGCCAGCAGCCCCACGGGGGCGGCCACCGGGGAGCTGTTTTTT
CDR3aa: CASSPTGAATGELFF

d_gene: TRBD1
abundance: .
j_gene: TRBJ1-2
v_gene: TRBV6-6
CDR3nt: TGTGCCAGCAGTTACTCGACAGGGACTTATGGCTACACCTTC
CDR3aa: CASSYSTGTYGYTF

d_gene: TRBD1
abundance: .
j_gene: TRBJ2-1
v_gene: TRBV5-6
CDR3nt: TGTGCCAGCAGCGGGGGACAGGGGAATGTGAACCCCTACAATGAGCAGTTCTTC
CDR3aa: CASSGGQGNVNPYNEQFF

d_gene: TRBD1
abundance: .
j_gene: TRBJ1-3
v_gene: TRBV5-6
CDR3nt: TGTGCCAGCAGCCCGGACCGGGACAGGGTATTGGGAAACACCATATATTTT
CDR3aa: CASSPDRDRVLGNTIYF

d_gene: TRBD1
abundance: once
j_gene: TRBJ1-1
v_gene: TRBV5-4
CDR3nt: TGTGCCAGCAGCACCGAATACAGGGGTATTCCTGAAGCTTTCTTT
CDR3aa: CASSTEYRGIPEAFF